The 16 T cell receptor beta chains given below trace back to one sample, sequenced in a study of T cell repertoires in cytomegalovirus infection (dated by TCRdb to the late 2010s). The sample's treatment or condition label, decoded: in vitro stimulation with specific CMV peptide epitopes to enrich CMV-specific T cells. Their target antigens are unknown. The sample was run on an Illumina HiSeq 1500. TCRdb reprocessed the public reads (quality trimming at Q25 with fastp, clone calling with MiXCR) and kept in-frame beta chains. Every distinct CDR3 protein forms one entry, paired with its most common genes and DNA. Across this sample there are about a million distinct CDR3 sequences, with about 33% seen only once. Of the sample, roughly 13% is held by the ten largest clones. The source material was cultured CD8+ T cells from PBMCs, sampled from culture after CMV antigen stimulation. These receptors all stem from a human donor in good health (CMV status not recorded). Some clones in this sample may be carry-over from other donors' samples.

This clonotype showed up just a few times. The V call is TRBV15, the J call TRBJ2-3; D may correspond to TRBD1 or TRBD2 (5 bases each). Per the germline V gene, CDR1 is LNHNV and CDR2 is YYDKDF (reference sequence). With 0 bases removed from V and 4 bases from J, the gap between germline ends came to 11 bases. There are 15 residues in the CDR3. The CDR3 spells CATSREKGRSDTQYF. The CDR3 DNA reads TGTGCCACCAGCAGAGAGAAGGGACGATCAGATACGCAGTATTTT.

The chain carries TRBV6-4 and TRBJ2-2; TRBD1 agrees at 9 bases. CDR3 length: 17 residues. V lost 9 bases to trimming and J lost 0 bases; unmatched junction nucleotides: 11. The germline V gene has CDR1 MRHNA and CDR2 SNTAGT. CDR3 nucleotides: TGTGCCAGGAGCGAACAGGGGGCGCCGACGAACACCGGGGAGCTGTTTTTT. This translates into CARSEQGAPTNTGELFF.

This clonotype was counted a few times. The V and J genes are TRBV7-6 and TRBJ2-6; possible D gene TRBD2, 6 bases. This CDR3 is 17 amino acids long. Germline V gene lookup returns CDR1 SGHVS and CDR2 FNYEAQ. V lost 4 bases to trimming and J lost 7 bases, with 20 bases between them. The CDR3 bases are TGTGCCAGCAGCTCAACCGTCGGGGGAAATAACGCCAACGTCCTGACTTTC. The encoded protein is CASSSTVGGNNANVLTF.

This chain connects TRBV7-9 to TRBJ2-7, with 8 positions matching TRBD1. Germline V gene lookup returns CDR1 SEHNR and CDR2 FQNEAQ (reference sequence). This CDR3 has 17 residues. V lost 5 bases to trimming and J lost 3 bases; unmatched junction nucleotides: 15. Here the CDR3 DNA reads TGTGCCAGCAGCCAACTAGCCCTGACAGGGGTAAACTACGAGCAGTACGTC. It yields the protein CASSQLALTGVNYEQYV.

The rearrangement links TRBV4-1 to TRBJ2-1; D unclear. Germline loops: CDR1 MGHRA, CDR2 YSYEKL. V was trimmed by 1 base and J by 5 bases, leaving 9 bases between them. The CDR3 is made up of 14 amino acids. The CDR3 is CASSQVVAHNEQFF. The CDR3 DNA is TGCGCCAGCAGCCAAGTCGTCGCACACAATGAGCAGTTCTTC.

Ten or more counts support this clonotype. The rearrangement uses TRBV7-6 and TRBJ2-1, with 11 bases fitting TRBD2. Germline CDR1 is SGHVS and CDR2 is FNYEAQ. This CDR3 spans 19 amino acids. V lost 1 base to trimming and J lost 12 bases; unmatched junction nucleotides: 20. This CDR3 reads CASSLEVAGGTWNEQGQFF. The DNA of the CDR3 is TGTGCCAGCAGCTTAGAGGTAGCGGGGGGGACTTGGAATGAGCAGGGGCAGTTCTTC.

This clonotype was seen only a few times. This chain connects TRBV7-9 to TRBJ2-7; D perhaps matches TRBD1 (5 bases). The CDR3 has 13 residues. The V gene lost 5 bases and the J gene lost 0 bases, with 8 bases spanning the gap. Germline CDR1 SEHNR, CDR2 FQNEAQ (reference sequence). The chain's CDR3 is CASSQDISYEQYF. CDR3 coding DNA: TGTGCCAGCAGCCAGGACATCTCCTACGAGCAGTACTTC.

This clonotype was picked up a small number of times. The V call is TRBV4-3, the J call TRBJ2-1, with 10 nucleotides matching TRBD2. J gave up 2 bases and V 0 bases, and 4 bases lay outside the gene matches. The CDR3 length is 17 residues. Germline-derived CDR1 and CDR2 are LGHNA and YSLEER. The CDR3 here is CASSQDPLAGAYNEQFF. The DNA for the CDR3 is TGCGCCAGCAGCCAAGACCCCCTAGCGGGGGCCTACAATGAGCAGTTCTTC.

This clonotype was observed many times. The V call is TRBV7-2, the J call TRBJ2-3; tentatively, D is TRBD2 (5 bases). V lost 5 bases and J lost 6, with 18 bases in between. CDR1 and CDR2 from the germline V gene are SGHTA and FQGNSA. There are 15 residues in the CDR3. The CDR3 DNA reads TGTGCCAGCAGCCCAGACTACGCCTACGGCGATACGCAGTATTTT. Translating gives CASSPDYAYGDTQYF.

The sample holds a few counts of this clonotype. This chain links TRBV24-1 with TRBJ2-1; D remains ambiguous. Germline assignment: CDR1 KGHDR and CDR2 SFDVKD. The V and J ends lost 3 bases and 8 bases respectively, with 19 bases between them. The CDR3 has 16 residues. In nucleotides, the CDR3 is TGTGCCACCAGTGATCCTAGGAACCCCCAGCAGGATGAGCAGTTCTTC. It yields the protein CATSDPRNPQQDEQFF.

This clonotype turned up a few times. This chain connects TRBV4-3 to TRBJ2-5; D possibly corresponds to TRBD1 (6 bases). Trimming pared 1 base from V and 2 bases from J, leaving 11 bases between. The CDR3 has 15 residues. The V gene's germline CDR1 is LGHNA and CDR2 YSLEER. The CDR3: CASSQAARGQETQYF. CDR3 in DNA: TGCGCCAGCAGCCAAGCGGCCAGGGGACAAGAGACCCAGTACTTC.

The V call is TRBV2, the J call TRBJ1-2, with a tentative D call TRBD1 (6 bases). Germline CDR1 and CDR2: SNHLY and FYNNEI. This CDR3 is 14 amino acids long. Deletions cut 5 bases from V and 2 bases from J, with 12 bases between. CDR3 protein: CASSSRTDNYGYTF. The DNA of the CDR3 is TGTGCCAGCAGTTCCCGGACAGACAACTATGGCTACACCTTC. Drawing the rest from reference TRBV2 and TRBJ1-2, the complete variable domain is EPEVTQTPSHQVTQMGQEVILRCVPISNHLYFYWYRQILGQKVEFLVSFYNNEISEKSEIFDDQFSVERPDGSNFTLKIRSTKLEDSAMYFCASSSRTDNYGYTFGSGTRLTVV.

The rearrangement uses TRBV4-1 and TRBJ2-1; D may be TRBD1 or TRBD2 (5 bases each). Germline values: CDR1 MGHRA, CDR2 YSYEKL. V lost 1 base and J 8 bases, leaving 6 bases between the germline ends. The length of the CDR3 is 12 residues. CDR3 residues: CASSQAGHEQFF. The CDR3 coding sequence is TGCGCCAGCAGCCAAGCGGGGCATGAGCAGTTCTTC.

The chain is built from TRBV9 and TRBJ1-6; a possible D gene is TRBD1 (6 bases). In germline, CDR1 is SGDLS, CDR2 YYNGEE. This CDR3 contains 13 residues. The V and J ends lost 7 bases and 7 bases respectively, with 12 bases between them. CDR3 amino acids: CASRGTRNSPLHF. CDR3 in DNA: TGTGCCAGCCGAGGGACACGAAATTCACCCCTCCACTTT.

The rearrangement links TRBV19 to TRBJ1-4, with 7 bases aligning to TRBD1. Germline V lookup: CDR1 LNHDA, CDR2 SQIVND (reference sequence). The CDR3 totals 16 residues. With V trimmed by 2 bases and J by 0 bases, 3 bases remained unmatched. DNA of the CDR3: TGTGCCAGTAGTATAAACCAGGGGGCAACTAATGAAAAACTGTTTTTT. Translated, it gives CASSINQGATNEKLFF.

This clonotype was seen more than once but under ten times. The chain carries TRBV12-3 or TRBV12-4 and TRBJ1-5; TRBD1 is a possible D gene (5 bases). The CDR3 length is 16 residues. Trimming stripped 4 bases from V and 6 bases from J, with 19 bases between. CDR3 DNA sequence: TGTGCCAGCAGTTACCGGGGGTTTCAGTTAGGTCAGCCCCAGCATTTT. Encoded protein: CASSYRGFQLGQPQHF.